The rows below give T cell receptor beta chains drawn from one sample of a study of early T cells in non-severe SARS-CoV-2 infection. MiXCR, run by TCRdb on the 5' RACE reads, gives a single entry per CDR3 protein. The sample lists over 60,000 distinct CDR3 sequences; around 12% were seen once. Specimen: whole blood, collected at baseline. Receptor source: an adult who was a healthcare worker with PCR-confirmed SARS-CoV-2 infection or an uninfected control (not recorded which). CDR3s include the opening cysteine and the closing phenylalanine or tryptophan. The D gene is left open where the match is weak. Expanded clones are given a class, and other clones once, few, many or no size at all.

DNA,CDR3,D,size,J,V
TGTGCCAGCAGTTACTTTTATGGCGAACGGGGAGGCGGCTACACCTTC,CASSYFYGERGGGYTF,.,.,TRBJ1-2,TRBV6-5
TGCAGTGCAACGAGGACTAGCGGGGGAAAGGGCCCAGATACGCAGTATTTT,CSATRTSGGKGPDTQYF,TRBD2,few,TRBJ2-3,TRBV20-1
TGTGCCAGCAGCCCGTCCGGGTCCCTGAACACTGAAGCTTTCTTT,CASSPSGSLNTEAFF,.,many,TRBJ1-1,TRBV7-6
TGTGCCAGCAGCACCCCCCATGGGGTAGTTTCACCCCTCCACTTT,CASSTPHGVVSPLHF,.,few,TRBJ1-6,TRBV28
TGTGCCAGCAGTTCACAGGGGTCGCGGGAAAAACTGTTTTTT,CASSSQGSREKLFF,TRBD1,many,TRBJ1-4,TRBV12-3/TRBV12-4
TGTGCCAGCAGTAGGGAGCGGGGAACTTCCACCGGGGAGCTGTTTTTT,CASSRERGTSTGELFF,TRBD2,few,TRBJ2-2,TRBV6-5
TGTGCCAGCAGCTTAGTGGCGGGGACCAGCACAGATACGCAGTATTTT,CASSLVAGTSTDTQYF,.,few,TRBJ2-3,TRBV7-6
TGTGCCAGCAGCCCAGCAGGGACCGAAGTTTTCTTT,CASSPAGTEVFF,.,.,TRBJ1-1,TRBV7-6
TGCGCCAGCAGCCAAGAAGGCGTCTGGGACACTGAAGCTTTCTTT,CASSQEGVWDTEAFF,.,.,TRBJ1-1,TRBV4-3
TGTGCCAGCAGCTTTCAGGGCGCTACTGGAAACACCATATATTTT,CASSFQGATGNTIYF,.,.,TRBJ1-3,TRBV5-4
TGTGCCAGCAGTTTATCTATTAATCAGCCCCAGCATTTT,CASSLSINQPQHF,.,many,TRBJ1-5,TRBV12-3/TRBV12-4
TGTGCCAGCTCACCTACTAGCGGGGGGGCCGCTGAGCAGTTCTTC,CASSPTSGGAAEQFF,TRBD2,many,TRBJ2-1,TRBV18
TGCAGTGCTACAGGGGGCTCACCCCTCCACTTT,CSATGGSPLHF,TRBD1,few,TRBJ1-6,TRBV20-1
TGCAGCGTTGAACCGGTCAGGGGTCATGAAAAACTGTTTTTT,CSVEPVRGHEKLFF,.,.,TRBJ1-4,TRBV29-1
TGTGCCAGCAGTTCCCTGGGGGTGTATGGGACTGAAGCTTTCTTT,CASSSLGVYGTEAFF,.,few,TRBJ1-1,TRBV28
TGTGCCAGCAGTTACTACTATACCCAGTACTTC,CASSYYYTQYF,.,many,TRBJ2-5,TRBV6-2/TRBV6-3
TGCGCCAGCAGCCAAAACCCGACAGGGATTGGGTCACCCCTCCACTTT,CASSQNPTGIGSPLHF,TRBD1,few,TRBJ1-6,TRBV4-1
TGTGCCAGCACACACAACTACGAGCAGTACTTC,CASTHNYEQYF,.,.,TRBJ2-7,TRBV28
TGTGCCAGCAGTTACGGGGCCGGACTAGCGGCTAGCACAGATACGCAGTATTTT,CASSYGAGLAASTDTQYF,TRBD2,.,TRBJ2-3,TRBV6-5
TGTGCCAGCAGCAAACAGGGTTACACTGAAGCTTTCTTT,CASSKQGYTEAFF,.,.,TRBJ1-1,TRBV7-8
TGCAGTGCTAGCATCCTAGCGGGGGGGGCCGATCTGGGCACAGATACGCAGTATTTT,CSASILAGGADLGTDTQYF,TRBD2,few,TRBJ2-3,TRBV20-1
TGTGCCAGCTCACCCTCACGGACAGGGGTAGAACAGCCCCAGCATTTT,CASSPSRTGVEQPQHF,TRBD1,.,TRBJ1-5,TRBV18
TGCGCCAGCAGCCAAGGAGACATGGCCGGGCAGCCCCAGCATTTT,CASSQGDMAGQPQHF,.,.,TRBJ1-5,TRBV4-1
TGCAGCGTGACCCGGATGATAACTGAAGGCTACACCTTC,CSVTRMITEGYTF,.,many,TRBJ1-2,TRBV29-1
TGTGCCAGCAGTGTGACAGGGACCACAGATACGCAGTATTTT,CASSVTGTTDTQYF,TRBD1,.,TRBJ2-3,TRBV2
TGTGCCAGCAGCTTAAGTCAGGTTAATGAAAAACTGTTTTTT,CASSLSQVNEKLFF,.,.,TRBJ1-4,TRBV7-9
TGTGCCAGCAGCCGGCGACAGGGAACGAACACCGGGGAGCTGTTTTTT,CASSRRQGTNTGELFF,TRBD1,few,TRBJ2-2,TRBV3-1
TGTGCCAGCAGCTTAGATATGGCTTTCTTT,CASSLDMAFF,.,.,TRBJ1-1,TRBV7-9
TGTGCCACCATCCCCCGTACTACTAATGAAAAACTGTTTTTT,CATIPRTTNEKLFF,.,.,TRBJ1-4,TRBV6-6
TGTGCCAGCAGCTCTTTCGGGGGGCCGAGCTCCTACAATGAGCAGTTCTTC,CASSSFGGPSSYNEQFF,.,.,TRBJ2-1,TRBV7-2
TGTGCCAGTAGTATAGAGGGGCAAGGACGACCGATAACTGAAGCTTTCTTT,CASSIEGQGRPITEAFF,.,.,TRBJ1-1,TRBV19
TGTGCCAGCAGCCAGAACAGGGGAAGCCAGCCCCAGCATTTT,CASSQNRGSQPQHF,TRBD1,.,TRBJ1-5,TRBV3-1
TGTGCCAGTAGCTACCGGGAAGTTAATGAAAAACTGTTTTTT,CASSYREVNEKLFF,.,many,TRBJ1-4,TRBV19
TGCGCCAGCAGCTGGGGCAGCTACCAAGAGACCCAGTACTTC,CASSWGSYQETQYF,.,many,TRBJ2-5,TRBV5-1
TGTGCCAGCAGTTTATCTCCCTCGGGGGAGGACACCGGGGAGCTGTTTTTT,CASSLSPSGEDTGELFF,.,.,TRBJ2-2,TRBV27
TGTGCCAGCAGTTTAGGCGGGGTCACCGTCTACGAGCAGTACTTC,CASSLGGVTVYEQYF,.,.,TRBJ2-7,TRBV28
TGTGCCAGCACCTGGGAGGGCCTCGTCCCTGAAGCTTTCTTT,CASTWEGLVPEAFF,.,few,TRBJ1-1,TRBV7-9
TGCGCCAGCAGCTTGGTAGCGGGGGGATCCTACAAGCAGTACTTC,CASSLVAGGSYKQYF,TRBD2,once,TRBJ2-7,TRBV5-1
TGTGCCAGCAAAACAGGGGGCGGTGGCTATGGCTACACCTTC,CASKTGGGGYGYTF,TRBD1,few,TRBJ1-2,TRBV27
TGCAGTGCAACGCAGGACACCGGGGAGCTGTTTTTT,CSATQDTGELFF,.,.,TRBJ2-2,TRBV20-1
TGCGCCAGCAGCTGGAGAGGACAGGGGGCGCAAGAGACCCAGTACTTC,CASSWRGQGAQETQYF,TRBD1,few,TRBJ2-5,TRBV5-1
TGCAGTGCTATGTGGGCGGCTGAAGCTTTCTTT,CSAMWAAEAFF,.,.,TRBJ1-1,TRBV20-1
TGTGCCAGTAATGTATTTCTAGCGAACACCGGGGAGCTGTTTTTT,CASNVFLANTGELFF,.,few,TRBJ2-2,TRBV19
TGCAGCGCCATGGGGCTACAGGGGGCAGAGTATGGCTACACCTTC,CSAMGLQGAEYGYTF,TRBD1,many,TRBJ1-2,TRBV29-1
TGTGCCAGCAGTTTTTTAGCAGGGGTGGTGAATGAGCAGTTCTTC,CASSFLAGVVNEQFF,.,.,TRBJ2-1,TRBV12-3/TRBV12-4
TGTGCCAGCAGATACAGGGGCACTGAAGCTTTCTTT,CASRYRGTEAFF,TRBD1,many,TRBJ1-1,TRBV14
TGTGCCAGCAGCCAGACTAGCGGGAGAGATACGCAGTATTTT,CASSQTSGRDTQYF,TRBD2,.,TRBJ2-3,TRBV11-2
TGTGCCAGCAGCCAGGGGCCCGGGGGGGGCAATGAGCAGTTCTTC,CASSQGPGGGNEQFF,TRBD2,.,TRBJ2-1,TRBV3-1
TGCGCCAGCAGCCAAGCGCCAGGGTACACTGAAGCTTTCTTT,CASSQAPGYTEAFF,.,few,TRBJ1-1,TRBV4-1
TGTGCCAGCAGCCAAAACAGGGGGAAGATGACCCAGTACTTC,CASSQNRGKMTQYF,TRBD1,.,TRBJ2-5,TRBV3-1
TGTGCCAGCAGTTTCGCGGCAGGGGCCATGTCCACAGATACGCAGTATTTT,CASSFAAGAMSTDTQYF,.,.,TRBJ2-3,TRBV28
TGTGCCAGCAGCGCCCACATCACAGATACGCAGTATTTT,CASSAHITDTQYF,.,few,TRBJ2-3,TRBV11-2
TGTGCAAGTCGTCACTACGAGCAGTACTTC,CASRHYEQYF,.,few,TRBJ2-7,TRBV12-2
TGTGCCAGCAGTTACTTTGTGGGGAGAGGAAACACCATATATTTT,CASSYFVGRGNTIYF,.,many,TRBJ1-3,TRBV6-6
TGCAGTGCTAGAGACCCCGGGACAGGGGCCCTCGGGGGGCAGTACTTC,CSARDPGTGALGGQYF,TRBD1,few,TRBJ2-7,TRBV20-1